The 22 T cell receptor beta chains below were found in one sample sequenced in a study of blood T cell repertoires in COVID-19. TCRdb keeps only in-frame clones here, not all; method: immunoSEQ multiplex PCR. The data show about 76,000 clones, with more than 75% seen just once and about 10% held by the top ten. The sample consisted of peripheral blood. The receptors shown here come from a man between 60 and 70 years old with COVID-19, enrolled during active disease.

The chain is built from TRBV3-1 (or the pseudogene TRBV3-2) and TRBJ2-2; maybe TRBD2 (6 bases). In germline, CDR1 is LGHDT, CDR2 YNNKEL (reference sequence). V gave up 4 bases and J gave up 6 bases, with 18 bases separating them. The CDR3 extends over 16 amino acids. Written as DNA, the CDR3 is TGTGCCAGCAGCCTCCGGCAGGGAGGAGAGGCCGGGGAGCTGTTTTTT. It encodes CASSLRQGGEAGELFF.

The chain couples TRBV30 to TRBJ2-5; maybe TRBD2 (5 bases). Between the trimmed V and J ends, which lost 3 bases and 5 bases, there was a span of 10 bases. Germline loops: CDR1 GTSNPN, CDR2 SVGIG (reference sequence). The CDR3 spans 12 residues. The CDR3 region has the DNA TGTGCCTGGAGGAGTTCGGGGGAGACCCAGTACTTC. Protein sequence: CAWRSSGETQYF.

The CDR3 DNA is TGTGCCAGCCGCAGCTTAGATTTACAGGGCCCGTACGGGGAGCTGTTTTTT. Translation gives CASRSLDLQGPYGELFF. This chain joins TRBV7-6 and TRBJ2-2; TRBD1 is a possible D gene (6 bases). Trimming removed 8 bases from V and 7 bases from J, with 26 bases in between. The CDR3 totals 17 residues. The V gene's germline CDR1 is SGHVS and CDR2 FNYEAQ.

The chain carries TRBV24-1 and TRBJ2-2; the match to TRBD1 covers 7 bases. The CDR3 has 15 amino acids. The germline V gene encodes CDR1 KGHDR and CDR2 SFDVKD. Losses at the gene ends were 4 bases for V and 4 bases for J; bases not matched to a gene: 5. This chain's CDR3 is CATSDPGQPTGELFF. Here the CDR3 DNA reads TGTGCCACCAGTGACCCGGGACAGCCCACCGGGGAGCTGTTTTTT.

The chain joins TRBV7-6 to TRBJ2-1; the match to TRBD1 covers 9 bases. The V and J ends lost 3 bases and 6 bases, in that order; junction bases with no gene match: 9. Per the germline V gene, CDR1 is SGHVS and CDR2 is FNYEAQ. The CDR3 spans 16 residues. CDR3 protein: CASSLYVTGGPNEQFF. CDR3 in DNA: TGTGCCAGCAGCTTGTATGTGACAGGGGGGCCCAATGAGCAGTTCTTC.

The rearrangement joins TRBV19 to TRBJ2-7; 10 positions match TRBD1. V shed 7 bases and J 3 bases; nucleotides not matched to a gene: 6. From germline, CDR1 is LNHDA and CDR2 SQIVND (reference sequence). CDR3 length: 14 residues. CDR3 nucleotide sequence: TGTGCCAGTACCCGGGACAGGGGAGGCTACGAGCAGTACTTC. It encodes CASTRDRGGYEQYF.

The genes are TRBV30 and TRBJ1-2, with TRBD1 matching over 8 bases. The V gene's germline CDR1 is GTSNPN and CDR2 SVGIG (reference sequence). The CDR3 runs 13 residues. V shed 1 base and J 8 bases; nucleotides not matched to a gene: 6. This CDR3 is CAWSEQGADGYTF. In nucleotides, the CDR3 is TGTGCCTGGAGTGAGCAGGGGGCTGACGGCTACACCTTC.

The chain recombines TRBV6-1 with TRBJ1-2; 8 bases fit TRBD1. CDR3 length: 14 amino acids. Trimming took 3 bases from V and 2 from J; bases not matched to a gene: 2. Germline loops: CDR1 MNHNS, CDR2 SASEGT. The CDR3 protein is CASSDRQGNYGYTF. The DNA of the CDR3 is TGTGCCAGCAGTGATCGACAGGGGAACTATGGCTACACCTTC.

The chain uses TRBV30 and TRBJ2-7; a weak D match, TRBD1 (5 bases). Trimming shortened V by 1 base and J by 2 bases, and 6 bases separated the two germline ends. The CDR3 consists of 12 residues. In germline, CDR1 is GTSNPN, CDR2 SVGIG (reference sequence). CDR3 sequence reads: CAWSAQAYEQYF. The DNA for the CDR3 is TGTGCCTGGAGTGCACAGGCCTACGAGCAGTACTTC.

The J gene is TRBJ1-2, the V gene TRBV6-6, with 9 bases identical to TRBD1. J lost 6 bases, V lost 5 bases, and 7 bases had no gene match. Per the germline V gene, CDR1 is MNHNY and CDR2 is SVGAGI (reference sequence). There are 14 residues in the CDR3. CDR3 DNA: TGTGCCAGCAGTACAGGGGGCGAGGGAAATGGCTACACCTTC. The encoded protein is CASSTGGEGNGYTF.

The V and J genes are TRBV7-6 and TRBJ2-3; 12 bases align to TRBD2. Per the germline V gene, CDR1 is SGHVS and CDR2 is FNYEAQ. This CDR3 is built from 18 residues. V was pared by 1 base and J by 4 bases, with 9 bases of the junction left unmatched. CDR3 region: CASSLGSASGGAPDTQYF. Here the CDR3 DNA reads TGTGCCAGCAGCTTAGGAAGCGCTAGCGGGGGGGCCCCAGATACGCAGTATTTT.

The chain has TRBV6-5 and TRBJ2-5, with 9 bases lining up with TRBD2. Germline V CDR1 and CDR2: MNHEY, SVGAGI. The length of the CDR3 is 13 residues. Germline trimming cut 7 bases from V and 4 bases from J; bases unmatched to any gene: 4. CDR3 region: CASTGLAGETQYF. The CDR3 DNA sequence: TGTGCCAGCACGGGACTAGCAGGAGAGACCCAGTACTTC.

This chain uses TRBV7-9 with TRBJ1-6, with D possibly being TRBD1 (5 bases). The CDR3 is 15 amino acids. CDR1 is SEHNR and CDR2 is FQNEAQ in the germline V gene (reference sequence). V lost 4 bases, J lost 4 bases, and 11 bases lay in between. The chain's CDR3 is CASSSGQRYNSPLHF. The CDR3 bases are TGTGCCAGCAGCTCCGGACAAAGATATAATTCACCCCTCCACTTT.

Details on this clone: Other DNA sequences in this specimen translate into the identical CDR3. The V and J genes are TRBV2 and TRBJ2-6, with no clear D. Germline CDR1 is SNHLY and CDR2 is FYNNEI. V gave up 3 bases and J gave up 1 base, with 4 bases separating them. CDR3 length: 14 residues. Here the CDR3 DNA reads TGTGCCAGCAGTGAGAGGTCTGGGGCCAACGTCCTGACTTTC. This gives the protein CASSERSGANVLTF.

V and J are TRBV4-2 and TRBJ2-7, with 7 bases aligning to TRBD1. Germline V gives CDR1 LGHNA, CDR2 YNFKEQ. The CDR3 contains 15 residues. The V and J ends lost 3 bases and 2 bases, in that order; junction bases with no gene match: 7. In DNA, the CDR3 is TGTGCCAGCAGCCAGGGGGACAGTGACCCCTACGAGCAGTACTTC. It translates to CASSQGDSDPYEQYF.

CDR3 protein: CASSLQRNTEAFF. The CDR3 region has the DNA TGCGCCAGCAGCTTACAACGAAACACTGAAGCTTTCTTT. The chain joins TRBV5-1 to TRBJ1-1; D is uncertain. The V and J ends lost 2 bases and 2 bases respectively, with 7 bases between them. The germline V gene has CDR1 SGHRS and CDR2 YFSETQ. The CDR3 is 13 amino acids.

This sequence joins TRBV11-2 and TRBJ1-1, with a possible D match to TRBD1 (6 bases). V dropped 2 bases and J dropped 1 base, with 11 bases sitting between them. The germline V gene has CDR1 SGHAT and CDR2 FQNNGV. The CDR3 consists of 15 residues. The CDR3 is CASSLRGGTNTEAFF. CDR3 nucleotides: TGTGCCAGCAGCTTAAGGGGGGGGACGAACACTGAAGCTTTCTTT.

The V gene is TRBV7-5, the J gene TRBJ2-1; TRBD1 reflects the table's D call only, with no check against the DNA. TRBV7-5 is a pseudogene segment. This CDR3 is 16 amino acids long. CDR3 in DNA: TGTGTCAGAACCCCTTCAAGGACAGCCCCCTACAATGAGCAGTTCTTC. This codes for CVRTPSRTAPYNEQFF.

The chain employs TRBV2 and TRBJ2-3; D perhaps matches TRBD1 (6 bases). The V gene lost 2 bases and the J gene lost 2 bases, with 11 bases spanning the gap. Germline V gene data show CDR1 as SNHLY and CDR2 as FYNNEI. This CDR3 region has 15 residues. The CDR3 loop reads CASSEQGIFTDTQYF. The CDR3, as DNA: TGTGCCAGCAGTGAACAGGGGATCTTCACAGATACGCAGTATTTT.

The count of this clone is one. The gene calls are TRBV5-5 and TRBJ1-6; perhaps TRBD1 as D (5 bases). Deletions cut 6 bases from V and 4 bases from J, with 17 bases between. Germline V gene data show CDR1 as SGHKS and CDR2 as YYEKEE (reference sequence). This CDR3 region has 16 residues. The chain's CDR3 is CASNPILGHYNSPLHF. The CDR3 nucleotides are TGTGCCAGCAACCCAATACTCGGACATTATAATTCACCCCTCCACTTT.

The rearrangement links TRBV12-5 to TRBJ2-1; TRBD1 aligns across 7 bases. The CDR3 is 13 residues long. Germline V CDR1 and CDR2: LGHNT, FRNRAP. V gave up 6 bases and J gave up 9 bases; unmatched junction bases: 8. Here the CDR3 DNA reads TGTGCTAGTGGCCCGACAGGGCTCGGTGAGCAGTTCTTC. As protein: CASGPTGLGEQFF.

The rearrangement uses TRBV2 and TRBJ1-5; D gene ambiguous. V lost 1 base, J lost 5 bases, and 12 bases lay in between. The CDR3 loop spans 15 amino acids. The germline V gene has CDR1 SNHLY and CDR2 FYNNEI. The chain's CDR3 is CASSEDSLNYQPQHF. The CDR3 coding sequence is TGTGCCAGCAGTGAAGACAGCTTAAACTATCAGCCCCAGCATTTT.